This TCR beta chain was identified in a study of Graves' ophthalmopathy and Graves' hyperthyroidism. Study information: Peripheral blood (taken before any treatment) was collected at initial diagnosis.

The study amplified TCR beta CDR3 regions using RNA transcripts. The library came from an HTBI-primed first-round RT-PCR and a second-round multiplex PCR. TCRdb re-called the multiplex PCR reads with MiXCR, one entry per CDR3 protein. The sample holds some 240,000 distinct CDR3 sequences, 45% seen once. Whole-study findings and limits: Blood also harbored most expanded thyroid clonotypes above 0.001 frequency. For separating ophthalmopathy from stable hyperthyroidism, a 13-signature model gave around 86% sensitivity and about 82% specificity.

Certain patients were not enrolled. These were patients with other autoimmune diseases, uncontrolled infections, pregnancy or lactation. As concerns this clonotype: As yet, its antigen is unknown.

V was pared by 1 base and J by 4 bases, with 10 bases between. Germline V CDR1 and CDR2: MGHDK, SYGVNS. CDR3 length: 14 residues. Sequencing input: peripheral blood. This clonotype was obtained from an adult man with Graves' ophthalmopathy. V gene TRBV25-1 combines with J gene TRBJ1-1; D remains unclear. The CDR3: CASSEFTPGTEAFF. DNA of the CDR3: TGTGCCAGCAGTGAATTTACCCCAGGCACTGAAGCTTTCTTT.